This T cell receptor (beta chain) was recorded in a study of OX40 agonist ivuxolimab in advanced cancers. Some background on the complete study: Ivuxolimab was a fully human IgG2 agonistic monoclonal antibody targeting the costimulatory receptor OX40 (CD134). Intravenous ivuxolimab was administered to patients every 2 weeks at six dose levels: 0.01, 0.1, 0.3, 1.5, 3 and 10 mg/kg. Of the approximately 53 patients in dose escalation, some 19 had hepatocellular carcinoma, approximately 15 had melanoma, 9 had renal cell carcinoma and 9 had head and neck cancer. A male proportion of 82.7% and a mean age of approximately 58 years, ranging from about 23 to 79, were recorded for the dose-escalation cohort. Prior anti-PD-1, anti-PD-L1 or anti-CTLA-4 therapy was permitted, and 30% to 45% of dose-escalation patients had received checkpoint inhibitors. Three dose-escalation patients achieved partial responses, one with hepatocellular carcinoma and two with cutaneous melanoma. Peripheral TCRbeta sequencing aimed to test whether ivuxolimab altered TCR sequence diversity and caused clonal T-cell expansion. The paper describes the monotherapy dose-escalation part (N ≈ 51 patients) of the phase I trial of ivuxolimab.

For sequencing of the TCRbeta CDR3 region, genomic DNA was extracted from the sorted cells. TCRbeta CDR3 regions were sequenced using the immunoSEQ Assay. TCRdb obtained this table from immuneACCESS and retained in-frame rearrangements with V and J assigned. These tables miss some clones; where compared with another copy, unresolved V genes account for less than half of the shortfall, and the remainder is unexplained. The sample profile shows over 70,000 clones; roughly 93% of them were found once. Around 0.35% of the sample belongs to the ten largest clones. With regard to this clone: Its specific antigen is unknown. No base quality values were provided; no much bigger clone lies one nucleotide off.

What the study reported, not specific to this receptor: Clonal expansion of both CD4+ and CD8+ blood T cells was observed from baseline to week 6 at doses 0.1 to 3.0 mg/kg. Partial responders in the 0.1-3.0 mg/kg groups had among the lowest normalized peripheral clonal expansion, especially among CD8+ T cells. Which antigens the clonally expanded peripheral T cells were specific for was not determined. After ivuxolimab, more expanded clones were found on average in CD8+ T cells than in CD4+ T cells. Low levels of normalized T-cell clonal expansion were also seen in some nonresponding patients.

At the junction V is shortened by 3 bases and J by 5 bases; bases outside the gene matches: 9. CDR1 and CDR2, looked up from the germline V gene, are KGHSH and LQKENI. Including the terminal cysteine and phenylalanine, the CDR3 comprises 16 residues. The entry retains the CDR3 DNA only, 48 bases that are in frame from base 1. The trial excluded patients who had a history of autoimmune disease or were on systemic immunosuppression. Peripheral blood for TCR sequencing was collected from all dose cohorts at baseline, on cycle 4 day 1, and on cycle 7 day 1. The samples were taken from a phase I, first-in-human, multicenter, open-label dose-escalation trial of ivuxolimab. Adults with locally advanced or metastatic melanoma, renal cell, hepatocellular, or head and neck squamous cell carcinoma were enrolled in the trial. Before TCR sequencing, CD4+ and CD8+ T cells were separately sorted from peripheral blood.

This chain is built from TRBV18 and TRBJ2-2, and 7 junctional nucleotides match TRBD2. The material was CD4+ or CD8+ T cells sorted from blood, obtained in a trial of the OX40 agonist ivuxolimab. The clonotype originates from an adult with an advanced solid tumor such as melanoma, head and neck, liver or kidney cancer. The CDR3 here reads CASSPTAGVGTGELFF. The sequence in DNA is TGTGCCAGCTCACCTACGGCGGGAGTGGGAACCGGGGAGCTGTTTTTT.